The T cell receptor (beta chain) under discussion was sequenced for a study of T cell responses to AZD1222 COVID-19 vaccine. A remark on this clone: As yet, its antigen is unknown.

Study-level findings and limits: No day 14 peak samples; only post-peak repertoires were characterized. Distributed over spike, vaccine-associated CD4 TCRs predominated at 160-218 and 743-854. White British people made up most donors, females outnumbered males, and clonal diversity was possibly underestimated. Increases in Spike-specific TCR breadth and depth were seen after two AZD1222 doses.

The CDR3 runs 13 residues. Unmatched junction bases numbered 8, after V lost 5 bases and J lost 13 bases. The germline V gene has CDR1 SGHNT and CDR2 YYREEE (reference sequence). The data were produced by immunoSEQ multiplex PCR, yet TCRdb's version contains in-frame clones alone and is incomplete. Among some 98,000 clones listed, around nine tenths were seen once. V is TRBV5-4 and J is TRBJ1-6, with TRBD1 matching 8 bases. The TCR sequence derives from an adult in good health. Sequences were derived from peripheral blood, sampled on day 0 of AZD1222 vaccination. CDR3 nucleotides: TGTGCCAGCAGGCAGGACAGGGAGAATCCCCTCCACTTT. It codes for CASRQDRENPLHF. The variable domain in full, with the rest retrieved from reference TRBV5-4 and TRBJ1-6, is ETGVTQSPTHLIKTRGQQVTLRCSSQSGHNTVSWYQQALGQGPQFIFQYYREEENGRGNFPPRFSGLQFPNYSSELNVNALELDDSALYLCASRQDRENPLHFGNGTRLTVT.